This T cell receptor (beta chain) derives from a study of shared clonotypes between healthy human individuals (dated by TCRdb to the early 2020s). In the study overall: A couple of women and a few men aged 18 to 49 years were included in the cohort. To increase sequencing depth and limit assay-specific biases, different laboratories used diverse techniques to prepare libraries and sequence TCR repertoires. To estimate repertoire size and how much clonotype sharing occurs between individuals, the study deeply sequenced the blood TCR repertoires of about five healthy adults. Per donor, three plates each were used for CD4 naive and CD4 memory, two for CD8 naive, and one for CD8 memory. Leukapheresis yielded between about 0.9 and 9 billion PBMCs per donor.

Broad study findings and their caveats: Compared with non-shared clonotypes, the clonotypes found in all four sorted-subset donors had higher generation probabilities. Naive subsets generally had larger estimated clonotype richness than memory subsets did. Because the study included only a small number of donors, the genetic and exposure-history diversity represented was limited. Sharing across a few donors was observed for 4.5% to 6.5% of naive CD4, 3.5% of naive CD8, about 2.5% of memory CD4, and roughly 0.43% of memory CD8 clonotypes. Only blood was sampled, and tissue TCR repertoires likely differ from those in blood. Pairwise subsampling indicated that sequencing depth was expected to affect the degree of clonotype sharing among donors. Incomplete sequencing was indicated by rarefaction of sorted-subset datasets, despite the large sequencing depth.

The donors were healthy, HIV-negative adults who had no recently reported acute infections or vaccinations. Every donor was a Caucasian adult residing in Nashville, Tennessee, USA. Magnetic negative selection was used to enrich CD4+ T cells, after which naive cells were positively selected on CD45RA and the negative fraction became the memory subset. Blood was obtained by leukapheresis, after which PBMCs were separated by Ficoll-Histopaque density gradient centrifugation and cryopreserved in liquid nitrogen vapor phase. Purity and quantity of every magnetically sorted T cell population were checked by analytical flow cytometry. Genomic DNA was isolated from every sorted fraction and measured by UV absorbance on a Nanodrop 2000c. As concerns this clone: Which antigen it targets is not known. Within one base of it there is no much larger clone, and no base qualities were kept.

Using the deep immunoSEQ assay, multiplex PCR amplified TCR CDR3 regions from genomic DNA. Extracted genomic DNA from each cell subset was spread evenly across all wells of several immunoSEQ 96-well plates, with each plate serving as a replicate. For sorted subsets, each replicate PCR was loaded with roughly 190 ng genomic DNA, equivalent to 30,000 to 35,000 T cell genomes. Purified libraries were measured with a Qubit 3.0 fluorometer, size-checked on a Bioanalyzer 2100, and measured again with the KAPA Library Quantification kit. A separate single-read 150-cycle Illumina NextSeq 550 flow cell was used to sequence each immunoSEQ 96-well plate. Processing in the source paper ran as follows. Because the immunoSEQ output held only junctional sequences and lacked quality scores, the filtering could not match the filtering applied to full-length reads. To assign V/J genes and CDR3, sequences were annotated against IMGT germline references using PyIR, a Python wrapper for IgBLAST v1.9. Reads were filtered out if the reads had weak V/J assignments (E-value above 1e-6), no CDR3, stop codons, out-of-frame junctions, or ambiguous translated residues. V3J clonotypes were defined as sequences sharing an identical inferred V gene, J gene, and CDR3 amino acid sequence. To compute the percentage overlap between repertoires, the number of shared unique clonotypes was divided by the size of the smaller repertoire. Repertoire richness was assessed with RTK rarefaction, the Chao1 estimator, and Recon v2.1 estimates of unobserved clonotypes. Generation probabilities for all TCRbeta clonotypes obtained by the gDNA method from a few donors were computed using OLGA. Imported from immuneACCESS, the table was reduced by TCRdb to in-frame sequences with V and J called. These copies leave out some clones; in studies compared against another copy, an unresolved V gene accounts for under half, and the cause of the remainder is not known. D and trimming come from the DNA, and the V and J calls and clone size come from that table. The sample data list 2 million to 2.5 million clones, and approximately 95% of these were observed just once. Of the sample, approximately 0.13% falls within the top ten clones.

V lost 4 bases and J lost 2 bases, and the count of bases not matched to a germline gene is 5. Counted from cysteine to phenylalanine, this CDR3 has 16 amino acids. Just CDR3 DNA is preserved here, 48 bases in frame from base 1. Via the germline V gene, CDR1 is SGHVS and CDR2 FNYEAQ. The sequence links TRBV7-6 to TRBJ2-7, with TRBD2 identical over 13 junction bases. Sequenced material: naive CD4+ T cells sorted from blood. The sample's cell subset or site label, in plain terms: CD45RA+ positively selected. The sequence was collected from a man aged 18 to 29 in good health. The sequenced DNA is TGTGCCAGCAGCTCGACTAGCGGGGGGCCGGCCTACGAGCAGTACTTC. Its coded protein is CASSSTSGGPAYEQYF.